The clone carrying this T cell receptor (beta chain) was recorded many times. Its specificity is unknown. The second PCR ran roughly 6 to 11 cycles with a sample-barcoded 5' primer and J-beta primers. TCRdb processed the 5' RACE reads anew with MiXCR; each CDR3 protein has one entry. The sample shows 1.5 million to 2 million distinct CDR3 sequences, 28% of them seen only once. This record belongs to a study of blood T cells in healthy people across ages. Findings and limits, study-wide: Roughly linearly, TCR beta diversity per million T cells fell as age increased. Diversity was higher, and naive CD4+ cells more numerous, in long-lived donors than in aged donors.

The sample, about 10 milliliters of peripheral blood, was drawn from each donor. Sequencing was carried out using blood. The TCR sequence derives from a woman in her 30s in good health.

The CDR3 sequence: CASSSELADNEQFF. The CDR3 nucleotides are TGCGCCAGCAGCTCCGAACTAGCTGACAATGAGCAGTTCTTC. J is TRBJ2-1 and V is TRBV5-1; D may be TRBD2 (6 bases). Germline assignment: CDR1 SGHRS and CDR2 YFSETQ. V gave up 3 bases and J gave up 5 bases, with 12 bases separating them. The CDR3 loop spans 14 amino acids.